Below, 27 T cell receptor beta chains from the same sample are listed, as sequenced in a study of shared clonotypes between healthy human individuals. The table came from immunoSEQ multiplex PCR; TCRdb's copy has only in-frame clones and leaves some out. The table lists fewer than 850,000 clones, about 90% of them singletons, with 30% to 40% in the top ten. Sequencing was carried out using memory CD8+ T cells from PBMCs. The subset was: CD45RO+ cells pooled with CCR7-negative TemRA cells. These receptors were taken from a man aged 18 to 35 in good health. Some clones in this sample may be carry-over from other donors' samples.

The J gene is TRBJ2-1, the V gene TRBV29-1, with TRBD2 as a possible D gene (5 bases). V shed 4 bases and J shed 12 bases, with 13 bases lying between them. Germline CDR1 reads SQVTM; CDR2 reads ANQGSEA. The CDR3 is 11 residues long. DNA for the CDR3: TGCAGCGTTGCCCTGGGGAGTGCGCAGTTCTTC. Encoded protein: CSVALGSAQFF.

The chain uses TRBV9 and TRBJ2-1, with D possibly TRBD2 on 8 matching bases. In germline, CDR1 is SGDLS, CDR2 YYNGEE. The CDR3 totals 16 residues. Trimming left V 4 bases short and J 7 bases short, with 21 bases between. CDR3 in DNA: TGTGCCAGCAGCCCCAGGGGGGTAGCGGGACAGAATGAGCAGTTCTTC. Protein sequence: CASSPRGVAGQNEQFF.

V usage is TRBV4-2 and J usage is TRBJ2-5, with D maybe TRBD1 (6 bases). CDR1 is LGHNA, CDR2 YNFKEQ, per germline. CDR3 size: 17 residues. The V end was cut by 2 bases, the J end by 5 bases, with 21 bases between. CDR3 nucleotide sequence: TGTGCCAGCAGCCAATGGGCCGGGACACTCCTGGAGGAGACCCAGTACTTC. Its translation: CASSQWAGTLLEETQYF.

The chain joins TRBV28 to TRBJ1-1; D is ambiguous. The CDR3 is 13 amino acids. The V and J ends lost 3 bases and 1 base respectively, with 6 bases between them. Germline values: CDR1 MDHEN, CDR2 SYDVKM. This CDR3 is CASSFLQNTEAFF. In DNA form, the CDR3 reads TGTGCCAGCAGTTTTCTTCAGAACACTGAAGCTTTCTTT.

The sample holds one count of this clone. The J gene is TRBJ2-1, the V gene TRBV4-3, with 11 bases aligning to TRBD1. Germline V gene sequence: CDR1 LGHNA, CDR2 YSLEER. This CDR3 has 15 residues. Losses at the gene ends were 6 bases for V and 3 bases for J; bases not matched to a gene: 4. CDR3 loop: CASSRGTGGYNEQFF. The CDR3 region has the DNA TGCGCCAGCAGTCGAGGGACAGGGGGCTACAATGAGCAGTTCTTC.

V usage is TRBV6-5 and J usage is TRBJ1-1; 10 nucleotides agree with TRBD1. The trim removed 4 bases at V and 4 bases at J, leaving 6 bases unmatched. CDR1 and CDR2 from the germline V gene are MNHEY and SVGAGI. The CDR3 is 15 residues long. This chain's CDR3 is CASSWVRTGGTEAFF. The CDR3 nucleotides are TGTGCCAGCAGTTGGGTAAGGACAGGGGGCACTGAAGCTTTCTTT.

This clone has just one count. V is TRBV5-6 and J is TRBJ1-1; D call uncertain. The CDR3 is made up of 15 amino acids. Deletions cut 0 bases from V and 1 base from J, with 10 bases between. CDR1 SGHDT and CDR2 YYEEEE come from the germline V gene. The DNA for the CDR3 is TGTGCCAGCAGCTTGGGTCCGGGAACGAACACTGAAGCTTTCTTT. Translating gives CASSLGPGTNTEAFF.

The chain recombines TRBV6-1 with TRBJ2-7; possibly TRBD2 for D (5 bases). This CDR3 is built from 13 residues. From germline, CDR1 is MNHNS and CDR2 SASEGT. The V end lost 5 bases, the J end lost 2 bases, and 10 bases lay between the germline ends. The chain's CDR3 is CASSNAGTYEQYF. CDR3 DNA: TGTGCCAGCAGTAATGCCGGGACCTACGAGCAGTACTTC.

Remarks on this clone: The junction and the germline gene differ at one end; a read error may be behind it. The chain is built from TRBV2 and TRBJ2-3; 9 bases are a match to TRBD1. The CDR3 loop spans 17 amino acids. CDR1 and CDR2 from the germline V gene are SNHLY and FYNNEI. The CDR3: CASSDLRTGAITDMQYF. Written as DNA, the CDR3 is TGTGCCAGCAGTGACCTGAGGACAGGGGCGATCACAGATATGCAGTATTTT.

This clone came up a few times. CDR3 coding DNA: TGTGCCAGCAGTTTCCGTGGATCCGGGGAGCTGTTTTTT. Translated: CASSFRGSGELFF. The chain joins TRBV28 to TRBJ2-2; D not resolved. The germline V gene has CDR1 MDHEN and CDR2 SYDVKM. This CDR3 region has 13 residues. Trimming took off 3 bases at V and 6 bases at J, with 8 bases between the two ends.

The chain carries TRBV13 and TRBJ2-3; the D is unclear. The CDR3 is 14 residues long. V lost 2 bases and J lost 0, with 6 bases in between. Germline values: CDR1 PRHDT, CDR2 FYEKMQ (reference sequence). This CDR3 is CASSLFRSTDTQYF. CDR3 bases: TGTGCCAGCAGCTTATTCAGGAGCACAGATACGCAGTATTTT. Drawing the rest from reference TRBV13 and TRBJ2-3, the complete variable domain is AAGVIQSPRHLIKEKRETATLKCYPIPRHDTVYWYQQGPGQDPQFLISFYEKMQSDKGSIPDRFSAQQFSDYHSELNMSSLELGDSALYFCASSLFRSTDTQYFGPGTRLTVL.

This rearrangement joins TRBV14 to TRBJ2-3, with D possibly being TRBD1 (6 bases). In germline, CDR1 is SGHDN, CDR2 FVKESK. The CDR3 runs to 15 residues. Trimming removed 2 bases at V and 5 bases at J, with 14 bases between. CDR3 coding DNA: TGTGCCAGCAGCCAACACAACAGGGAAAGAGATACGCAGTATTTT. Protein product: CASSQHNRERDTQYF.

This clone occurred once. This chain's CDR3 is CASSVGMRAGEQYF. DNA of the CDR3: TGTGCCAGCAGCGTAGGAATGAGGGCGGGCGAGCAGTACTTC. The chain uses TRBV9 and TRBJ2-7; tentative D call: TRBD2 (5 bases). Germline CDR1 SGDLS, CDR2 YYNGEE. Trimming cost V 0 bases and J 6 bases, with 13 bases left between them. CDR3 length: 14 residues. Filled out from reference TRBV9 and TRBJ2-7, the complete variable domain reads DSGVTQTPKHLITATGQRVTLRCSPRSGDLSVYWYQQSLDQGLQFLIQYYNGEERAKGNILERFSAQQFPDLHSELNLSSLELGDSALYFCASSVGMRAGEQYFGPGTRLTVT.

CDR3 in amino acids: CASSEYKTGGGYEQYF. The CDR3 region has the DNA TGTGCCAGCAGCGAATATAAGACAGGGGGCGGGTACGAGCAGTACTTC. V gene TRBV27 combines with J gene TRBJ2-7; 10 bases are shared with TRBD1. Germline V gene sequence: CDR1 MNHEY, CDR2 SMNVEV (reference sequence). The CDR3 loop spans 16 amino acids. J was trimmed by 4 bases and V by 6 bases; bases with no gene match: 12.

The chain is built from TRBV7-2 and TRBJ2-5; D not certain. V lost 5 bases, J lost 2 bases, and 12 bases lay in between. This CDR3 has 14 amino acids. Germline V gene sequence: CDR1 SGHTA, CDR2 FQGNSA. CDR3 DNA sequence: TGTGCCAGCAGCAGTCGATGGCTTCAAGAGACCCAGTACTTC. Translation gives CASSSRWLQETQYF.

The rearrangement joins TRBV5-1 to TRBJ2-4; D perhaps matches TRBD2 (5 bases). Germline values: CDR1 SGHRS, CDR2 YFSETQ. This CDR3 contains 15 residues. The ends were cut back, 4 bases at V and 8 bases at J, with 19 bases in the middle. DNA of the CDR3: TGCGCCAGCAGCCCCGCCACTGGTTGGGGAGACATTCAGTACTTC. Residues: CASSPATGWGDIQYF.

The CDR3 DNA sequence: TGCGCCAGCAGCCAAGATCGGGGGTACACTGAAGCTTTCTTT. It yields the protein CASSQDRGYTEAFF. The chain joins TRBV4-3 to TRBJ1-1; perhaps TRBD1 as D (5 bases). Deletions cut 0 bases from V and 3 bases from J, with 8 bases between. The CDR3 extends over 14 amino acids. Germline CDR1 LGHNA, CDR2 YSLEER.

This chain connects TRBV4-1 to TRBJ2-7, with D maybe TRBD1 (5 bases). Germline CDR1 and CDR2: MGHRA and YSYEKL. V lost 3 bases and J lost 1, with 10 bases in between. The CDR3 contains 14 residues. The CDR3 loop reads CASSQTAQSYEQYF. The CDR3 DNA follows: TGCGCCAGCAGCCAGACAGCCCAGTCCTACGAGCAGTACTTC.

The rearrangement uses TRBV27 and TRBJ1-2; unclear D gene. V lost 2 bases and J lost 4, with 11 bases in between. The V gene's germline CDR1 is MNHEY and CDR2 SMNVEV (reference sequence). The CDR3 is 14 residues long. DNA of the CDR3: TGTGCCAGCAGTTTAGTGGGCAGCTCCTATGGCTACACCTTC. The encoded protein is CASSLVGSSYGYTF.

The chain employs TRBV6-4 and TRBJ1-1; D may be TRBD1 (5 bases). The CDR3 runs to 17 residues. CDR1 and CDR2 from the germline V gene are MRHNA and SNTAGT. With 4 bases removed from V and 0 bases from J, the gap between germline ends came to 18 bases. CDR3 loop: CASSGVVLGPMNTEAFF. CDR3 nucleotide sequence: TGTGCCAGCAGTGGCGTAGTCTTGGGGCCCATGAACACTGAAGCTTTCTTT.

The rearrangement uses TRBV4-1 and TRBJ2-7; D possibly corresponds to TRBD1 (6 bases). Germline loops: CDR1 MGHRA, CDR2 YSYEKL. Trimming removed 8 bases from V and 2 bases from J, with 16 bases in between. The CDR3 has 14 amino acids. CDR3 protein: CASGTGQSPYEQYF. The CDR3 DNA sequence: TGCGCCAGCGGAACAGGGCAATCCCCCTACGAGCAGTACTTC.

The DNA of the CDR3 is TGTGCCACCAGCATTGGCCGGGGGGGCACTGAAGCTTTCTTT. The encoded protein is CATSIGRGGTEAFF. This chain joins TRBV15 and TRBJ1-1, with D maybe TRBD1 (5 bases). The germline V gene has CDR1 LNHNV and CDR2 YYDKDF (reference sequence). The CDR3 sequence is 14 residues long. V was clipped by 4 bases and J by 4 bases, with 13 bases between them.

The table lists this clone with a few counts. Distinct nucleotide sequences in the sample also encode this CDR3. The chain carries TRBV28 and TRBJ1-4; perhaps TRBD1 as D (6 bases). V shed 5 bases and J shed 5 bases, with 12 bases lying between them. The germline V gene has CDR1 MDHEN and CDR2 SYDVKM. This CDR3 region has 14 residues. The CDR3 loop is CASSPRGENEKLFF. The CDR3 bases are TGTGCCAGCAGTCCTAGGGGGGAGAATGAAAAACTGTTTTTT.

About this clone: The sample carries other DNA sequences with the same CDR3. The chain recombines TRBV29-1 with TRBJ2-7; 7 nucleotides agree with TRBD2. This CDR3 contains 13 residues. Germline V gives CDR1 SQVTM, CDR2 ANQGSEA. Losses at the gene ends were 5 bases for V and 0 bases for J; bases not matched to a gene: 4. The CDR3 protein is CSVSGGSSYEQYF. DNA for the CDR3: TGCAGCGTTTCGGGCGGGAGCTCCTACGAGCAGTACTTC.

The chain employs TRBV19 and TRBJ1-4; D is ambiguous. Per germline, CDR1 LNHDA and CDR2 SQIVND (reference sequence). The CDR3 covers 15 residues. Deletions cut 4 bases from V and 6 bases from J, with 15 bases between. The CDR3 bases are TGTGCCAGTAGTAGGTTAGGGATTAGGGATGAAAAACTGTTTTTT. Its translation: CASSRLGIRDEKLFF.

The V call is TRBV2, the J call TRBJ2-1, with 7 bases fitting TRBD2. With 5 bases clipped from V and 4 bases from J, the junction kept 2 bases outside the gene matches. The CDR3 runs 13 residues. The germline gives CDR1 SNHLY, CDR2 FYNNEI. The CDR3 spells CASSSGTYNEQFF. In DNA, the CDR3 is TGTGCCAGCAGTAGCGGGACTTACAATGAGCAGTTCTTC.

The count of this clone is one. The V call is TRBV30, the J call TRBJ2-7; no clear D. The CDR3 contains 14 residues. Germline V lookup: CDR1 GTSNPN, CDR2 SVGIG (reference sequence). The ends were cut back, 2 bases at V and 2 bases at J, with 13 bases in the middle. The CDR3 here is CAWSPPHFAYEQYF. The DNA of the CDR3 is TGTGCCTGGAGTCCGCCCCATTTTGCCTACGAGCAGTACTTC.